This paragraph reports one T cell receptor beta chain. Its antigen is unidentified. Each and every patient relapsed after autologous stem cell transplantation, and patients got differing brentuximab vedotin exposure. The assay was immunoSEQ multiplex PCR, and TCRdb's table has in-frame clones only and misses some. The sample has about 11,000 clones, more than 75% seen once. The CDR3 sequence is 16 residues long. V dropped 0 bases and J dropped 2 bases, with 14 bases sitting between them. The germline V gene encodes CDR1 SGHRS and CDR2 YFSETQ. This specimen comes from a study of PD-1 blockade in classical Hodgkin lymphoma. The wider study: Treatment was intravenous nivolumab, 3 mg/kg every 2 weeks, until progression.

Overall study results and limits: Exclusion was the outcome for patients who began nivolumab under 1 year after ASCT. Newly diagnosed patients reportedly trailed healthy donors in baseline TCR diversity. TCR diversity rose significantly by C4D1 in CD4+ but not CD8+ cells.

The V gene is TRBV5-1, the J gene TRBJ2-5; D gene unclear. The TCR sequence derives from a human donor with classical Hodgkin lymphoma. This specimen was peripheral blood mononuclear cells (PBMCs), taken before the second cycle of nivolumab. CDR3 DNA sequence: TGCGCCAGCAGCTTGGCGGCCGGCAGCCGACAAGAGACCCAGTACTTC. It codes for CASSLAAGSRQETQYF.